A single sample gave rise to the 32 T cell receptor beta chains below, sequenced in a study of blood T cell repertoires in COVID-19. Some clones are missing from TCRdb's copy, which holds only in-frame ones; the method was immunoSEQ multiplex PCR. This table has 30,000 to 40,000 clones, about 80% appearing once. Sequenced material: peripheral blood. The receptors come from an older man with acute or convalescent COVID-19.

This rearrangement joins TRBV14 to TRBJ2-7, with TRBD2 matching over 8 bases. The length of the CDR3 is 13 residues. The germline gives CDR1 SGHDN, CDR2 FVKESK. The ends lost 4 bases at V and 6 bases at J; junction bases unmatched: 5. This CDR3 is CASSLRLAGEQYF. The CDR3 DNA reads TGTGCCAGCAGCCTGAGGCTAGCGGGCGAGCAGTACTTC.

The V gene is TRBV3-1 (or the pseudogene TRBV3-2), the J gene TRBJ2-5; D not certain. The CDR3 is 14 residues long. Germline V lookup: CDR1 LGHDT, CDR2 YNNKEL (reference sequence). Trimming shortened V by 0 bases and J by 2 bases, and 7 bases separated the two germline ends. CDR3 protein: CASSQDFEQETQYF. CDR3 bases: TGTGCCAGCAGCCAAGATTTCGAGCAAGAGACCCAGTACTTC.

The chain links TRBV7-2 to TRBJ2-3; D perhaps matches TRBD2 (6 bases). The ends were cut back, 4 bases at V and 5 bases at J, with 25 bases in the middle. Per the germline V gene, CDR1 is SGHTA and CDR2 is FQGNSA. This CDR3 has 18 amino acids. CDR3 DNA: TGTGCCAGCAGCTCACAACCCCCGGGACTCTCGCGGGGAGATACGCAGTATTTT. Amino acids: CASSSQPPGLSRGDTQYF.

The chain carries TRBV24-1 and TRBJ2-1; a possible D gene is TRBD2 (6 bases). The CDR3 is 14 amino acids. The germline CDR1 and CDR2 sequences are KGHDR and SFDVKD. The V and J ends lost 10 bases and 3 bases respectively, with 15 bases between them. The CDR3 sequence: CATSPGGNYNEQFF. CDR3 DNA: TGTGCCACTAGCCCCGGAGGGAACTACAATGAGCAGTTCTTC.

In DNA form, the CDR3 reads TGTGCCAGCGCCTCAGGCGGGACAGTAAATTATCAGCCCCAGCATTTT. Its protein is CASASGGTVNYQPQHF. The rearrangement joins TRBV11-2 to TRBJ1-5; 7 bases line up with TRBD1. The CDR3 has 16 residues. Losses at the gene ends were 8 bases for V and 5 bases for J; bases not matched to a gene: 15. Per germline, CDR1 SGHAT and CDR2 FQNNGV.

The chain is built from TRBV24-1 and TRBJ2-1; TRBD1 might be the D (5 bases). The V gene lost 4 bases and the J gene lost 4 bases, with 13 bases spanning the gap. This CDR3 has 15 residues. Germline-derived CDR1 and CDR2 are KGHDR and SFDVKD. This CDR3 is CATSESRAMYNEQFF. The CDR3 nucleotides are TGTGCCACCAGTGAGTCCAGGGCTATGTACAATGAGCAGTTCTTC.

The rearrangement joins TRBV5-6 to TRBJ1-2; 8 nucleotides agree with TRBD1. The CDR3 runs to 14 residues. Germline lookup yields CDR1 SGHDT and CDR2 YYEEEE. Unmatched junction bases numbered 7, after V lost 6 bases and J lost 3 bases. DNA for the CDR3: TGTGCCAGCAATCGACAGGGGCTCTACTATGGCTACACCTTC. Its protein is CASNRQGLYYGYTF.

V usage is TRBV2 and J usage is TRBJ2-2; possible D gene TRBD1, 6 bases. Germline lookup yields CDR1 SNHLY and CDR2 FYNNEI. The V gene lost 6 bases and the J gene lost 5 bases, with 16 bases spanning the gap. This CDR3 has 15 amino acids. The CDR3 sequence is CASRGAQVWTGELFF. The CDR3 nucleotides are TGTGCCAGCAGGGGGGCGCAAGTGTGGACCGGGGAGCTGTTTTTT.

The chain has TRBV10-3 and TRBJ2-1; D is possibly TRBD2 (5 bases). The CDR3 totals 16 residues. Trimming took 0 bases from V and 8 from J, leaving 17 bases between them. Germline V CDR1 and CDR2: ENHRY, SYGVKD. The chain's CDR3 is CAISESRAAVWDEQFF. Written as DNA, the CDR3 is TGTGCCATCAGTGAGTCGCGAGCGGCAGTATGGGATGAGCAGTTCTTC.

The chain links TRBV2 to TRBJ2-3; 7 bases match TRBD1. The J segment lost 1 base and the V segment lost 5 bases, leaving 6 bases of the junction unmatched. CDR3 length equals 15 residues. Germline V gene sequence: CDR1 SNHLY, CDR2 FYNNEI. The CDR3 loop is CASSLDRRRTDTQYF. The CDR3 DNA is TGTGCCAGCAGTTTGGACAGGCGACGCACAGATACGCAGTATTTT.

This chain connects TRBV14 to TRBJ2-7; D may be TRBD1 (5 bases). Trimming left V 4 bases short and J 6 bases short, with 16 bases between. Germline V gene sequence: CDR1 SGHDN, CDR2 FVKESK. The CDR3 totals 14 residues. CDR3 DNA sequence: TGTGCCAGCAGCCCAGGGATGAGAACAGGCGAGCAGTACTTC. Translating gives CASSPGMRTGEQYF.

The chain has TRBV30 and TRBJ1-1; D perhaps matches TRBD1 (6 bases). CDR1 GTSNPN and CDR2 SVGIG come from the germline V gene (reference sequence). Deletions cut 4 bases from V and 0 bases from J, with 12 bases between. The CDR3 covers 14 residues. CDR3 DNA: TGTGCCTGGAACCCTACAGGGATGAACACTGAAGCTTTCTTT. Translating it yields CAWNPTGMNTEAFF.

A single count supports this clone. The chain carries TRBV5-6 and TRBJ1-4; D may be TRBD1 (5 bases). Trimming stripped 3 bases from V and 5 bases from J, with 14 bases between. CDR1 is SGHDT and CDR2 is YYEEEE in the germline V gene. CDR3 length: 15 residues. The CDR3 DNA sequence: TGTGCCAGCAGCTACATGACACGGGGGAATGAAAAACTGTTTTTT. As protein: CASSYMTRGNEKLFF.

In its sample, this clone was seen once. V is TRBV9 and J is TRBJ2-1; no clear D gene. The V end was cut by 4 bases, the J end by 4 bases, with 12 bases between. Germline V lookup: CDR1 SGDLS, CDR2 YYNGEE. The CDR3 has 14 residues. CDR3: CASSFTTGYNEQFF. The DNA for the CDR3 is TGTGCCAGCAGCTTTACTACCGGGTACAATGAGCAGTTCTTC.

This clone appeared once. The chain carries TRBV5-5 and TRBJ1-4, with D possibly being TRBD1 (5 bases). Trimming pared 5 bases from V and 3 bases from J, leaving 8 bases between. Per the germline V gene, CDR1 is SGHKS and CDR2 is YYEKEE (reference sequence). The CDR3 sequence is 13 residues long. DNA of the CDR3: TGTGCCAGCAGTAAGGGGTCTAATGAAAAACTGTTTTTT. Translation gives CASSKGSNEKLFF.

V usage is TRBV2 and J usage is TRBJ2-7, with 8 bases lining up with TRBD2. The CDR3 covers 14 residues. With 8 bases clipped from V and 3 bases from J, the junction kept 9 bases outside the gene matches. Germline V gene lookup returns CDR1 SNHLY and CDR2 FYNNEI. CDR3 in DNA: TGTGCCAGCCTTATGGGCACTAGCGGCTACGAGCAGTACTTC. Translation gives CASLMGTSGYEQYF.

The V call is TRBV10-3, the J call TRBJ1-3, with TRBD1 as a possible D gene (5 bases). V lost 5 bases to trimming and J lost 6 bases, with 14 bases between them. Germline CDR1 reads ENHRY; CDR2 reads SYGVKD. The CDR3 extends over 14 amino acids. The CDR3 sequence: CAISPGKKENTIYF. The CDR3 DNA reads TGTGCCATCAGTCCAGGGAAGAAGGAAAACACCATATATTTT.

This chain links TRBV3-1 (or the pseudogene TRBV3-2) with TRBJ2-7, with D uncertain. V was trimmed by 1 base and J by 0 bases, leaving 7 bases between them. Germline CDR1 is LGHDT and CDR2 is YNNKEL (reference sequence). This CDR3 spans 14 amino acids. This CDR3 is CASSQVQSSYEQYF. The CDR3 coding sequence is TGTGCCAGCAGCCAAGTACAAAGCTCCTACGAGCAGTACTTC.

The sample holds a few counts of this clone. This sequence joins TRBV18 and TRBJ2-5; TRBD2 matches 12 bases. CDR1 is KGHSH, CDR2 LQKENI, per germline. Germline trimming cut 6 bases from V and 6 bases from J; bases unmatched to any gene: 8. This CDR3 comprises 15 residues. The CDR3 is CASSQTSGSVKTQYF. In DNA form, the CDR3 reads TGTGCCAGCTCGCAGACTAGCGGGAGCGTAAAGACCCAGTACTTC.

CDR3 bases: TGTGCCATCAGTGATTCGTCCAGGTTATATGGCTACACCTTC. Its protein is CAISDSSRLYGYTF. The V and J genes are TRBV10-3 and TRBJ1-2; no reliable D call. Germline V lookup: CDR1 ENHRY, CDR2 SYGVKD. The CDR3 loop spans 14 amino acids. V dropped 3 bases and J dropped 5 bases, with 13 bases sitting between them.

This chain connects TRBV6-5 to TRBJ1-2; D unclear. The CDR3 contains 13 residues. Deletions cut 7 bases from V and 6 bases from J, with 15 bases between. From germline, CDR1 is MNHEY and CDR2 SVGAGI. DNA of the CDR3: TGTGCCAGCAACCCCTCCGGGATCGATGGCTACACCTTC. Its protein is CASNPSGIDGYTF.

This clone was found once. V and J are TRBV28 and TRBJ2-1, with 7 bases identical to TRBD2. The V gene end was trimmed by 3 bases and the J gene end by 0 bases; junction bases not matched to a gene: 2. The CDR3 extends over 15 amino acids. The germline V gene has CDR1 MDHEN and CDR2 SYDVKM. Here the CDR3 reads CASSLGGSSYNEQFF. The CDR3, as DNA: TGTGCCAGCAGTTTGGGGGGGAGCTCCTACAATGAGCAGTTCTTC.

This clone was recorded only once. The rearrangement joins TRBV19 to TRBJ2-7; the D gene is possibly TRBD1 (6 bases). V was trimmed by 6 bases and J by 0 bases, leaving 12 bases between them. CDR3 length: 14 residues. Per germline, CDR1 LNHDA and CDR2 SQIVND (reference sequence). The CDR3 nucleotides are TGTGCCAGTAGAAAGGACAGTATCTCCTACGAGCAGTACTTC. Translating it yields CASRKDSISYEQYF.

The chain recombines TRBV10-1 with TRBJ1-5; unclear D gene. The CDR3 is 14 amino acids. Germline CDR1 and CDR2: WNHNN and SYGVQD (reference sequence). V lost 6 bases, J lost 2 bases, and 11 bases lay in between. CDR3 loop: CASRGVVGNQPQHF. CDR3 bases: TGCGCCAGCAGGGGAGTTGTAGGCAATCAGCCCCAGCATTTT.

This clone occurred a few times. The CDR3 loop reads CASSPRGAGGYNEQFF. The DNA of the CDR3 is TGTGCCAGCAGCCCCCGGGGAGCGGGAGGTTACAATGAGCAGTTCTTC. The chain couples TRBV11-3 to TRBJ2-1; 9 bases line up with TRBD2. The CDR3 spans 16 residues. V was pared by 5 bases and J by 4 bases, with 9 bases of the junction left unmatched. Germline loops: CDR1 SGHNT, CDR2 YENEEA.

The rearrangement links TRBV6-2 or TRBV6-3 to TRBJ1-1, with D tentatively TRBD1 (6 bases). Trimming pared 5 bases from V and 8 bases from J, leaving 15 bases between. The germline CDR1 and CDR2 sequences are MNHEY and SVGEGT. CDR3 length: 13 amino acids. The CDR3 is CASSTGTSIEAFF. The CDR3 region has the DNA TGTGCCAGCAGTACCGGGACATCTATCGAAGCTTTCTTT.

This sequence joins TRBV4-3 and TRBJ2-5; 12 positions match TRBD2. Germline trimming cut 7 bases from V and 2 bases from J; bases unmatched to any gene: 17. CDR1 and CDR2 from the germline V gene are LGHNA and YSLEER. This CDR3 is 19 amino acids long. As DNA, the CDR3 is TGCGCCAGCACACTGAAATATAGGACTAGCGGGATTATTCAAGAGACCCAGTACTTC. The encoded protein is CASTLKYRTSGIIQETQYF.

This clone was detected once. The chain combines TRBV10-3 with TRBJ1-1; D call uncertain. Trimming pared 8 bases from V and 1 base from J, leaving 17 bases between. The V gene's germline CDR1 is ENHRY and CDR2 SYGVKD. The CDR3 spans 15 residues. The DNA for the CDR3 is TGTGCCATCCGGGAGGCGTGGGGTAGGAACACTGAAGCTTTCTTT. This codes for CAIREAWGRNTEAFF.

This chain links TRBV5-6 with TRBJ1-2; maybe TRBD1 (6 bases). Germline loops: CDR1 SGHDT, CDR2 YYEEEE. V dropped 0 bases and J dropped 7 bases, with 7 bases sitting between them. This CDR3 is built from 12 residues. CDR3: CASSLGDTGYTF. The CDR3 coding sequence is TGTGCCAGCAGCTTGGGGGACACTGGCTACACCTTC.

V usage is TRBV6-5 and J usage is TRBJ1-2; D perhaps matches TRBD1 (5 bases). The germline V and J ends were trimmed by 7 bases and 5 bases, with 11 bases remaining between them. The length of the CDR3 is 12 residues. Germline V CDR1 and CDR2: MNHEY, SVGAGI. Written as DNA, the CDR3 is TGTGCCAGCAATCAAGACAGTTATGGCTACACCTTC. It translates to CASNQDSYGYTF.

This chain links TRBV19 with TRBJ2-5, with TRBD2 matching 11 bases. From germline, CDR1 is LNHDA and CDR2 SQIVND (reference sequence). V gave up 5 bases and J gave up 5 bases; unmatched junction bases: 4. The CDR3 sequence is 14 residues long. CDR3 loop: CASSSGTSGETQYF. CDR3 bases: TGTGCCAGTAGTTCCGGGACTAGCGGCGAGACCCAGTACTTC.

The chain couples TRBV28 to TRBJ1-2; tentatively, D is TRBD1 (6 bases). This CDR3 spans 12 amino acids. CDR1 and CDR2 (germline): MDHEN, SYDVKM. Trimming removed 5 bases from V and 7 bases from J, with 11 bases in between. The CDR3 sequence: CASSTGLFGYTF. DNA for the CDR3: TGTGCCAGCAGTACAGGGCTGTTTGGCTACACCTTC.